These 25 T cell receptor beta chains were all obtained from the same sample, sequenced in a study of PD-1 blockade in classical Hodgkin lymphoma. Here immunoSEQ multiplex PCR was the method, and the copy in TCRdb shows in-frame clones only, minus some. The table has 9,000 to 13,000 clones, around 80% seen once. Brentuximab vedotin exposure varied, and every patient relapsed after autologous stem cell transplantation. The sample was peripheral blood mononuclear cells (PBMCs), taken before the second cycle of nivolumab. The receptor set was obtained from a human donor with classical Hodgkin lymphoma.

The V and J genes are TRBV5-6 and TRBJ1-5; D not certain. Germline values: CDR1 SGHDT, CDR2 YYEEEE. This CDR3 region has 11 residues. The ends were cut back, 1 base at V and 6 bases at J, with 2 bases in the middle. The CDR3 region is CASSLLQPQHF. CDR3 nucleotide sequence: TGTGCCAGCAGCTTGCTTCAGCCCCAGCATTTT.

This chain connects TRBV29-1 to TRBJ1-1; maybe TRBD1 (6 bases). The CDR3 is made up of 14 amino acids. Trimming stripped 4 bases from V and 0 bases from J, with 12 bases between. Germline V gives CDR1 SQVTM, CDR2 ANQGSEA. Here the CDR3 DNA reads TGCAGCGTTGTACGGGGGGCTGTGAACACTGAAGCTTTCTTT. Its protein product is CSVVRGAVNTEAFF.

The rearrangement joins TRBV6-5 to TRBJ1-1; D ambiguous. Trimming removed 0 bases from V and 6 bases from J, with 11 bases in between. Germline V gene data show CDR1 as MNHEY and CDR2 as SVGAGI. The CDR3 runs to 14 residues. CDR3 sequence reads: CASSYSNIVAEAFF. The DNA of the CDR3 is TGTGCCAGCAGTTACTCGAATATAGTCGCTGAAGCTTTCTTT.

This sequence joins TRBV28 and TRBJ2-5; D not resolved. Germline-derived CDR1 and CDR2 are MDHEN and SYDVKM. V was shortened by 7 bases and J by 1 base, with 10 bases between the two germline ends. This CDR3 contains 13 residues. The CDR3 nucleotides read TGTGCCAGCAAAAAGCACCTCCAAGAGACCCAGTACTTC. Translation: CASKKHLQETQYF.

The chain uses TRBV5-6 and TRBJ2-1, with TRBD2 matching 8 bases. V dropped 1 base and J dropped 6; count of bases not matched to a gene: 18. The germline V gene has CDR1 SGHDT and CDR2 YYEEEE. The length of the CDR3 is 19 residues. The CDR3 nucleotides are TGTGCCAGCAGCTTGAGACGTACCGGGAGGGCCTTAACAAGCAATGAGCAGTTCTTC. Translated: CASSLRRTGRALTSNEQFF.

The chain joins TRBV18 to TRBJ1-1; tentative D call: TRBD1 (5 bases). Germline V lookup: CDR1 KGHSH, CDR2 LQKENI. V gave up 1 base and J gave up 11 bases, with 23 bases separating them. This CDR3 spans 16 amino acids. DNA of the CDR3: TGTGCCAGCTCACCACGCTCGGGGGACGGTGGTAATAATGCTTTCTTT. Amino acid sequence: CASSPRSGDGGNNAFF.

The CDR3 spells CASSSTLTTNEKLFF. Written as DNA, the CDR3 is TGTGCCAGCAGTTCGACTCTTACAACTAATGAAAAACTGTTTTTT. V gene TRBV28 combines with J gene TRBJ1-4; no clear D. This CDR3 region has 15 residues. The germline CDR1 and CDR2 sequences are MDHEN and SYDVKM. Trimming removed 4 bases at V and 0 bases at J, with 9 bases between.

CDR3 in DNA: TGTGCCAGCAGTGGACTAGCGGGTGAGCAGTTCTTC. Its translation is CASSGLAGEQFF. The chain links TRBV2 to TRBJ2-1, with 10 bases aligning to TRBD2. CDR3 length equals 12 residues. From germline, CDR1 is SNHLY and CDR2 FYNNEI. J was trimmed by 9 bases and V by 4 bases; bases with no gene match: 0.

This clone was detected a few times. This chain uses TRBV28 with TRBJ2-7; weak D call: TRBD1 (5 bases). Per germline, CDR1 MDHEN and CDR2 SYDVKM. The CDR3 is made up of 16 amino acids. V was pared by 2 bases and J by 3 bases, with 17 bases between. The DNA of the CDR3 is TGTGCCAGCAGTTTACATACCGGCAGGGCTGGCTACGAGCAGTACTTC. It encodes CASSLHTGRAGYEQYF.

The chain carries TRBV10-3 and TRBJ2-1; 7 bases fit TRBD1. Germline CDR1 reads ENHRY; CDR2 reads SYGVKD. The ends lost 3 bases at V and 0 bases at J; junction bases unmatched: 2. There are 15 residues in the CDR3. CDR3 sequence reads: CAISDRQGSYNEQFF. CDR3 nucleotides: TGTGCCATCAGTGACAGACAGGGCTCCTACAATGAGCAGTTCTTC.

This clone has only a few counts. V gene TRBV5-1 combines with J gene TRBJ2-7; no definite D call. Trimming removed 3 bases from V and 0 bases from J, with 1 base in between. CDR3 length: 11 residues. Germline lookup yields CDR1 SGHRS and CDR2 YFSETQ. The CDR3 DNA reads TGCGCCAGCAGCTACTCCTACGAGCAGTACTTC. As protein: CASSYSYEQYF.

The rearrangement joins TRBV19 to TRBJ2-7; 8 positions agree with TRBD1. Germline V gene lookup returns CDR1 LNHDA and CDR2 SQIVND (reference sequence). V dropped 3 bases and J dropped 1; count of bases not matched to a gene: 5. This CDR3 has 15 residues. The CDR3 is CASSMSGGASYEQYF. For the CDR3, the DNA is TGTGCCAGTAGTATGTCAGGGGGCGCGTCCTACGAGCAGTACTTC.

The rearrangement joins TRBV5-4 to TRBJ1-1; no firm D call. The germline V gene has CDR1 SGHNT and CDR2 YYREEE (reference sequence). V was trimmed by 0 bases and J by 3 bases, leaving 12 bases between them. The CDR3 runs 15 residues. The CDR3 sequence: CASSLATAAYTEAFF. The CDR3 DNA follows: TGTGCCAGCAGCTTGGCCACGGCAGCCTACACTGAAGCTTTCTTT.

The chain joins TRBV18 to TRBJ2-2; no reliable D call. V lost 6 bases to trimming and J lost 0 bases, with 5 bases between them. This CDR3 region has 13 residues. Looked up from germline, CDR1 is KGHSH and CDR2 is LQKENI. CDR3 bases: TGTGCCAGCTCGGGTTCGAACACCGGGGAGCTGTTTTTT. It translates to CASSGSNTGELFF. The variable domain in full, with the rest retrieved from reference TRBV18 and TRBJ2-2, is NAGVMQNPRHLVRRRGQEARLRCSPMKGHSHVYWYRQLPEEGLKFMVYLQKENIIDESGMPKERFSAEFPKEGPSILRIQQVVRGDSAAYFCASSGSNTGELFFGEGSRLTVL.

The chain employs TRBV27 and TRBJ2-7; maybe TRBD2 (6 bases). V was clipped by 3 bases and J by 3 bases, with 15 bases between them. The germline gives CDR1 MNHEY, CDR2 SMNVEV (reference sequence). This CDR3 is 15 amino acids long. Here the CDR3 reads CASSLEAGGVYEQYF. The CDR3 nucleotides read TGTGCCAGCAGTTTGGAAGCGGGCGGCGTCTACGAGCAGTACTTC.

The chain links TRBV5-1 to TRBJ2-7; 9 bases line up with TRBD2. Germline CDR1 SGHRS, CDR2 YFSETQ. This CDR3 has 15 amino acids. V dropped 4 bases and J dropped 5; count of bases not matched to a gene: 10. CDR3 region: CASSLTPGLANEQYF. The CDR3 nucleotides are TGCGCCAGCAGCCTCACCCCGGGACTAGCAAACGAGCAGTACTTC.

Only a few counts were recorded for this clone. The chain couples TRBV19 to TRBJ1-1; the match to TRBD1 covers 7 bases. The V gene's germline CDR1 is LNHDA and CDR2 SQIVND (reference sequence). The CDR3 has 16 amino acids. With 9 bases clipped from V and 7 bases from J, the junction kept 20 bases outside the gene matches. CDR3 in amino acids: CASGRAGGSIRGEAFF. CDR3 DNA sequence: TGTGCCAGCGGGCGGGCAGGGGGTTCCATCCGGGGTGAAGCTTTCTTT.

CDR3 protein: CASSLTATGELFF. The CDR3 region has the DNA TGTGCCAGTAGCTTGACAGCTACCGGGGAGCTGTTTTTT. The V gene is TRBV19, the J gene TRBJ2-2; a possible D gene is TRBD1 (5 bases). Trimming left V 6 bases short and J 5 bases short, with 10 bases between. The CDR3 length is 13 residues. Germline values: CDR1 LNHDA, CDR2 SQIVND (reference sequence).

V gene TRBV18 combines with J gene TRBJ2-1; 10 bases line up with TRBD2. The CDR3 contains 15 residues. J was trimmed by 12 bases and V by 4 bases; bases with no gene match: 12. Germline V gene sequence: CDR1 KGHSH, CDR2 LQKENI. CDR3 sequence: CASSQAGGALPGQFF. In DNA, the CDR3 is TGTGCCAGCTCACAAGCGGGAGGGGCTCTTCCGGGGCAGTTCTTC.

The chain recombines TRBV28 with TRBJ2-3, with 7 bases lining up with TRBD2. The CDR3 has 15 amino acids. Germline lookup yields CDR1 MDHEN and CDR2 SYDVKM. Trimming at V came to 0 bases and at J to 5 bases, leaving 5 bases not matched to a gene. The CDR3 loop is CASSLWASGEDTQYF. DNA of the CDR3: TGTGCCAGCAGTTTATGGGCTAGCGGAGAAGATACGCAGTATTTT.

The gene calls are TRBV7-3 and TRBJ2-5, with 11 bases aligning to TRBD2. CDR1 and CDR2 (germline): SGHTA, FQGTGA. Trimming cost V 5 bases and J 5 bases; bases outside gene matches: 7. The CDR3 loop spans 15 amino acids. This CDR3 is CASSPRSGRGETQYF. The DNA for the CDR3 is TGTGCCAGCAGCCCCCGTAGCGGGAGGGGGGAGACCCAGTACTTC.

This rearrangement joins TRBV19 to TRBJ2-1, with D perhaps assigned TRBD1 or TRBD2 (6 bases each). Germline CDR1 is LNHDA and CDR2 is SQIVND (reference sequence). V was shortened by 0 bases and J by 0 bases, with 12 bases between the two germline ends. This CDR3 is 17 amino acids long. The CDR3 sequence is CASSIEWGAGSYNEQFF. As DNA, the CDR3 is TGTGCCAGTAGTATAGAGTGGGGGGCTGGCTCCTACAATGAGCAGTTCTTC.

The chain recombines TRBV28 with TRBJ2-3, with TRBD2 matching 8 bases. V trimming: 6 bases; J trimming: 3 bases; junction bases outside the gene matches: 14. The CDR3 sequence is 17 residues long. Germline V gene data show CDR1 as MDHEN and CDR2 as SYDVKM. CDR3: CASSPVSGLAGTDTQYF. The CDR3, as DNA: TGTGCCAGCAGCCCAGTGTCCGGGTTAGCGGGAACAGATACGCAGTATTTT.

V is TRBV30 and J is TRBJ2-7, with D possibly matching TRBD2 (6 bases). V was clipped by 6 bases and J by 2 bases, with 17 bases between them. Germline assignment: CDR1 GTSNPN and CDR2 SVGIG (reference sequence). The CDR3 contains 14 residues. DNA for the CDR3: TGTGCCTGTACCACGGAGTGGAGGGCCTACGAGCAGTACTTC. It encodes CACTTEWRAYEQYF.

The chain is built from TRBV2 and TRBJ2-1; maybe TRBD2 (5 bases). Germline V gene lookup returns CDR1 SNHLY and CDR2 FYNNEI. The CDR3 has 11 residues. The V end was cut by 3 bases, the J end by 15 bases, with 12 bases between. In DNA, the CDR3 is TGTGCCAGCAGTGATTGGACTTTACGGTTCTTC. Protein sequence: CASSDWTLRFF.